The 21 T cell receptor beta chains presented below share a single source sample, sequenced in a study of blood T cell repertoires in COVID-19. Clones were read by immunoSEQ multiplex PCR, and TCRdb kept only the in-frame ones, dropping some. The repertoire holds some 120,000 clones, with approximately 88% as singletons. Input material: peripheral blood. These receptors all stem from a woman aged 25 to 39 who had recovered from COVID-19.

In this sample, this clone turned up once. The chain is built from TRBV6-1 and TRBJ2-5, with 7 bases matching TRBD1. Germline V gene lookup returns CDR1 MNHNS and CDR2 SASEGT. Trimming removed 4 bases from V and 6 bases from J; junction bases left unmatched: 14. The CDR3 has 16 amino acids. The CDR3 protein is CASSARQGLTLKTQYF. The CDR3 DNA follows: TGTGCCAGCAGTGCGAGACAGGGTCTTACATTAAAGACCCAGTACTTC.

CDR3 sequence (DNA): TGTGCCAGCAGCTTCCGCCAGGGAAACACTGAAGCTTTCTTT. This gives the protein CASSFRQGNTEAFF. The J gene is TRBJ1-1, the V gene TRBV7-9; D perhaps matches TRBD1 (5 bases). The CDR3 sequence is 14 residues long. Trimming stripped 3 bases from V and 2 bases from J, with 10 bases between. The germline gives CDR1 SEHNR, CDR2 FQNEAQ (reference sequence).

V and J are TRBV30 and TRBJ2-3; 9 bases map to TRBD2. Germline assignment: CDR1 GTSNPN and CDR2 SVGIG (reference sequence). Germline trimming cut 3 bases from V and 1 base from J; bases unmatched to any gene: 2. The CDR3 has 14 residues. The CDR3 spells CAWSRTSGTDTQYF. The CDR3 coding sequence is TGTGCCTGGAGCCGGACTAGCGGCACAGATACGCAGTATTTT.

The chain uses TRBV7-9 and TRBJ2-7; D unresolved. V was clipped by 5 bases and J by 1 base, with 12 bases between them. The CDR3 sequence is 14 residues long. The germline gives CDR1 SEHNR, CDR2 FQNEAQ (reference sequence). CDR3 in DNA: TGTGCCAGCAGCCCCCGACTGAATTCCTACGAGCAGTACTTC. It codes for CASSPRLNSYEQYF.

For the CDR3, the DNA is TGTGCCAGCAGCTTAGGCGGGGGGCTGGGTGAGCAGTTCTTC. Protein product: CASSLGGGLGEQFF. The chain joins TRBV7-8 to TRBJ2-1, with 8 bases identical to TRBD2. The CDR3 runs 14 residues. Germline values: CDR1 SGHVS, CDR2 FQNEAQ. The ends lost 1 base at V and 9 bases at J; junction bases unmatched: 5.

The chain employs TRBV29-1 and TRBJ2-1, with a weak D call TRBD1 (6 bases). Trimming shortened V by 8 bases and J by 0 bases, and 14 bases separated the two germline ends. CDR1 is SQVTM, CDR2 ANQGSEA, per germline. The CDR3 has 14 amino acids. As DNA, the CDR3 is TGCAGCTCAGGGGAACCCTACTCCTACAATGAGCAGTTCTTC. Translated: CSSGEPYSYNEQFF.

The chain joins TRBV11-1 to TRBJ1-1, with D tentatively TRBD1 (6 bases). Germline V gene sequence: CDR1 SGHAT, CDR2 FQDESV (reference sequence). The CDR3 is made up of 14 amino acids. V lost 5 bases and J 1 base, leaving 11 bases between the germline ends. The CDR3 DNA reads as TGTGCCAGCAGCCCAGGACAGCAGAACACTGAAGCTTTCTTT. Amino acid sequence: CASSPGQQNTEAFF.

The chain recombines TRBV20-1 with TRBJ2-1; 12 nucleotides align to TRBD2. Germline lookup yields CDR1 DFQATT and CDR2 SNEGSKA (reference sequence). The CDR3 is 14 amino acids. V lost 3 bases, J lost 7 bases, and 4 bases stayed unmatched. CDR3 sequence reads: CSASLAGGPNEQFF. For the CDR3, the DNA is TGCAGTGCTAGTCTAGCGGGAGGGCCTAATGAGCAGTTCTTC.

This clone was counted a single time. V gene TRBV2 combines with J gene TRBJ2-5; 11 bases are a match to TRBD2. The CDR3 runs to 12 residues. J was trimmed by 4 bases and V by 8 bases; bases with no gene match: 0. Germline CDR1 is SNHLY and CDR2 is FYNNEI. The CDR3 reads CASGLAGETQYF. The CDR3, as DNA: TGTGCCAGCGGACTAGCGGGAGAGACCCAGTACTTC. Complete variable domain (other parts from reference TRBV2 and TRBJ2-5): EPEVTQTPSHQVTQMGQEVILRCVPISNHLYFYWYRQILGQKVEFLVSFYNNEISEKSEIFDDQFSVERPDGSNFTLKIRSTKLEDSAMYFCASGLAGETQYFGPGTRLLVL.

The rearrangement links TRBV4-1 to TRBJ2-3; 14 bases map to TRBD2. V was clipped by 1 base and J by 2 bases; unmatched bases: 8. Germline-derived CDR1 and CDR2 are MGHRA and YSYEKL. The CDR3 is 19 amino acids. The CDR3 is CASSQGPGLAGAFTDTQYF. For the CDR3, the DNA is TGCGCCAGCAGCCAAGGGCCGGGACTAGCGGGAGCGTTCACAGATACGCAGTATTTT.

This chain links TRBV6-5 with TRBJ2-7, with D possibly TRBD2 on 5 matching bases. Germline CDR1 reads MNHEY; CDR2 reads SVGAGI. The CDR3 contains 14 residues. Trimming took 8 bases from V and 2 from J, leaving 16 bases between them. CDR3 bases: TGTGCCAGCTCCGTCAGCCCGGGAACCTACGAGCAGTACTTC. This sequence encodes CASSVSPGTYEQYF.

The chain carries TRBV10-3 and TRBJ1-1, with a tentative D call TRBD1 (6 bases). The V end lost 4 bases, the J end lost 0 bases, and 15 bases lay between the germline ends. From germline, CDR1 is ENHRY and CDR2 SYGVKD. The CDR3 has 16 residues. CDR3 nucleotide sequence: TGTGCCATCAGTGGTGGGATACAGGGCTTGAACACTGAAGCTTTCTTT. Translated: CAISGGIQGLNTEAFF.

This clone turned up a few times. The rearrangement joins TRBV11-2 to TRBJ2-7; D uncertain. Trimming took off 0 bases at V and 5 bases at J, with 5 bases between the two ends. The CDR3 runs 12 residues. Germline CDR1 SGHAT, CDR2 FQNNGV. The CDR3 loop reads CASSLDRNEQYF. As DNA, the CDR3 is TGTGCCAGCAGCTTAGACAGAAACGAGCAGTACTTC.

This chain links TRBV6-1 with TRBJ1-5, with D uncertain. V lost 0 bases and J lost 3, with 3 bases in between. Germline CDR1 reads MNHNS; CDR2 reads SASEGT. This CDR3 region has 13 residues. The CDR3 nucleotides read TGTGCCAGCAGTGAAGCTTACAATCAGCCCCAGCATTTT. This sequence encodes CASSEAYNQPQHF.

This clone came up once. CDR3 amino acids: CASSLRGGGVTDTQYF. As DNA, the CDR3 is TGTGCCAGCAGCCTGAGGGGCGGGGGGGTCACAGATACGCAGTATTTT. The chain carries TRBV7-8 and TRBJ2-3, with 9 bases that match TRBD2. The CDR3 has 16 amino acids. From germline, CDR1 is SGHVS and CDR2 FQNEAQ. The V and J ends lost 5 bases and 2 bases, in that order; junction bases with no gene match: 8.

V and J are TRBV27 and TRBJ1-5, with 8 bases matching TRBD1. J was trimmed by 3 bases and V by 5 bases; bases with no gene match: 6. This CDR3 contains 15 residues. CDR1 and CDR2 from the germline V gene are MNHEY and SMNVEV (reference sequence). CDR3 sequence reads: CASSQGTGYNQPQHF. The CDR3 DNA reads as TGTGCCAGCAGTCAAGGGACAGGCTACAATCAGCCCCAGCATTTT.

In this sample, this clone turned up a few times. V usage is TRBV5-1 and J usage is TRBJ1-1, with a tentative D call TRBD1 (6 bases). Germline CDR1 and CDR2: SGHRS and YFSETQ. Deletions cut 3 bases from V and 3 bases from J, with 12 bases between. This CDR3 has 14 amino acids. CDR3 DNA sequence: TGCGCCAGCAGCTCGGCCAGGGGAGACACTGAAGCTTTCTTT. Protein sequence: CASSSARGDTEAFF. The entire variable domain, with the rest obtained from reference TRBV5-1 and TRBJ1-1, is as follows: KAGVTQTPRYLIKTRGQQVTLSCSPISGHRSVSWYQQTPGQGLQFLFEYFSETQRNKGNFPGRFSGRQFSNSRSEMNVSTLELGDSALYLCASSSARGDTEAFFGQGTRLTVV.

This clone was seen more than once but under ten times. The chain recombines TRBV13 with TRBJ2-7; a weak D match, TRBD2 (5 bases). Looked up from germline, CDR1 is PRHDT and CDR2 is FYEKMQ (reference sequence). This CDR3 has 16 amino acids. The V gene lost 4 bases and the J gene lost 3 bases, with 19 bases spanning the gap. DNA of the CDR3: TGTGCCAGCAGCTCCCACCAGGAGGAACCGATCTACGAGCAGTACTTC. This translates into CASSSHQEEPIYEQYF.

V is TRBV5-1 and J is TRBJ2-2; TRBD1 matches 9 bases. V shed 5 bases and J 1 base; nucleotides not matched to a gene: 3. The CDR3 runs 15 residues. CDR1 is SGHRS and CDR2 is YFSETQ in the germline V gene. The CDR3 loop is CASSSDRGNTGELFF. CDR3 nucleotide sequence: TGCGCCAGCAGTTCGGACAGGGGGAACACCGGGGAGCTGTTTTTT.

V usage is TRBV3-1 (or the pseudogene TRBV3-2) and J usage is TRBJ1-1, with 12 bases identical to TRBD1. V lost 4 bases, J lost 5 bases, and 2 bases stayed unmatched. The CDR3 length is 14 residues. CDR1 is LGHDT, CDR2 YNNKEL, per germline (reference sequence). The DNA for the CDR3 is TGTGCCAGCAGCCTGGGACAGGGGGCTACTGAAGCTTTCTTT. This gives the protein CASSLGQGATEAFF.

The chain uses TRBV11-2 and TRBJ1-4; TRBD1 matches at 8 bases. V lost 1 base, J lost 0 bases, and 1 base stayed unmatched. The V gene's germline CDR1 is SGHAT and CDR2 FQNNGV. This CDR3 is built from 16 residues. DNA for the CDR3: TGTGCCAGCAGCTTAGTACAGGGGGCAACTAATGAAAAACTGTTTTTT. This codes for CASSLVQGATNEKLFF.